This T cell receptor (beta chain) was recorded in a study of CD8 T cells in ankylosing spondylitis (dated by TCRdb to 2016 to 2017). Context from the whole study: T cell receptor beta repertoires were profiled in healthy donors and ankylosing spondylitis patients so that disease-linked TCR variants could be found. In total, the full study cohort was made up of nearly 110 healthy donors and more than 20 ankylosing spondylitis patients. Peripheral blood was sampled, and synovial fluid was additionally collected from ankylosing spondylitis patients.

In regard to this clonotype: Its cognate antigen has yet to be identified. Base-call qualities are not available, and no considerably larger clone is one nucleotide away.

Sequenced on an Illumina HiSeq 2500. TCR beta libraries were prepared by quantitative 5'-RACE with molecular barcodes. In the source study's methods: A new computational method, built on a probabilistic model of VDJ rearrangement, was used to identify disease-linked TCR variants. The public reads were quality trimmed at Q25 with fastp and then assembled into clones with MiXCR by TCRdb, keeping productive beta chains. Each CDR3 protein appears once, grouped with its most common genes and DNA. TCRdb, not the authors, supplied the V and J calls. For this sample there are roughly 700,000 distinct CDR3 sequences; around 20% appear just once. Of the sample, 15% to 20% falls within the top ten clones. Points the paper makes about the study in general: The disease-linked clones had a CD8+ phenotype and were found at relatively low frequencies in peripheral blood. Some motif variants had previously been reported in the synovial fluid and blood of reactive arthritis patients, which suggests shared mechanisms of disease initiation. According to the report, matched synovial fluid samples from ankylosing spondylitis patients were significantly enriched for the disease-linked clones. Blood from ankylosing spondylitis patients appeared to be characterized by a TCR beta motif made up of seven or eight highly homologous amino acid variants.

CDR1 and CDR2, looked up from the germline V gene, are ENHRY and SYGVKD. Cut back by 4 bases and 4 bases, the V and J ends lie 9 bases apart. The CDR3 runs 13 amino acids, cysteine and phenylalanine included. Only CDR3 DNA remains: 39 bases, in frame from the first base. Rearrangement joined TRBV10-3 to TRBJ2-3, with the D gene call left open. Source material: blood, either unsorted or a sorted T cell fraction (not recorded which). The TCR comes from a male donor with ankylosing spondylitis. The CDR3 reads as follows: CAISVLVADTQYF. The DNA sequence is TGTGCCATCAGTGTTTTAGTGGCAGATACGCAGTATTTT.